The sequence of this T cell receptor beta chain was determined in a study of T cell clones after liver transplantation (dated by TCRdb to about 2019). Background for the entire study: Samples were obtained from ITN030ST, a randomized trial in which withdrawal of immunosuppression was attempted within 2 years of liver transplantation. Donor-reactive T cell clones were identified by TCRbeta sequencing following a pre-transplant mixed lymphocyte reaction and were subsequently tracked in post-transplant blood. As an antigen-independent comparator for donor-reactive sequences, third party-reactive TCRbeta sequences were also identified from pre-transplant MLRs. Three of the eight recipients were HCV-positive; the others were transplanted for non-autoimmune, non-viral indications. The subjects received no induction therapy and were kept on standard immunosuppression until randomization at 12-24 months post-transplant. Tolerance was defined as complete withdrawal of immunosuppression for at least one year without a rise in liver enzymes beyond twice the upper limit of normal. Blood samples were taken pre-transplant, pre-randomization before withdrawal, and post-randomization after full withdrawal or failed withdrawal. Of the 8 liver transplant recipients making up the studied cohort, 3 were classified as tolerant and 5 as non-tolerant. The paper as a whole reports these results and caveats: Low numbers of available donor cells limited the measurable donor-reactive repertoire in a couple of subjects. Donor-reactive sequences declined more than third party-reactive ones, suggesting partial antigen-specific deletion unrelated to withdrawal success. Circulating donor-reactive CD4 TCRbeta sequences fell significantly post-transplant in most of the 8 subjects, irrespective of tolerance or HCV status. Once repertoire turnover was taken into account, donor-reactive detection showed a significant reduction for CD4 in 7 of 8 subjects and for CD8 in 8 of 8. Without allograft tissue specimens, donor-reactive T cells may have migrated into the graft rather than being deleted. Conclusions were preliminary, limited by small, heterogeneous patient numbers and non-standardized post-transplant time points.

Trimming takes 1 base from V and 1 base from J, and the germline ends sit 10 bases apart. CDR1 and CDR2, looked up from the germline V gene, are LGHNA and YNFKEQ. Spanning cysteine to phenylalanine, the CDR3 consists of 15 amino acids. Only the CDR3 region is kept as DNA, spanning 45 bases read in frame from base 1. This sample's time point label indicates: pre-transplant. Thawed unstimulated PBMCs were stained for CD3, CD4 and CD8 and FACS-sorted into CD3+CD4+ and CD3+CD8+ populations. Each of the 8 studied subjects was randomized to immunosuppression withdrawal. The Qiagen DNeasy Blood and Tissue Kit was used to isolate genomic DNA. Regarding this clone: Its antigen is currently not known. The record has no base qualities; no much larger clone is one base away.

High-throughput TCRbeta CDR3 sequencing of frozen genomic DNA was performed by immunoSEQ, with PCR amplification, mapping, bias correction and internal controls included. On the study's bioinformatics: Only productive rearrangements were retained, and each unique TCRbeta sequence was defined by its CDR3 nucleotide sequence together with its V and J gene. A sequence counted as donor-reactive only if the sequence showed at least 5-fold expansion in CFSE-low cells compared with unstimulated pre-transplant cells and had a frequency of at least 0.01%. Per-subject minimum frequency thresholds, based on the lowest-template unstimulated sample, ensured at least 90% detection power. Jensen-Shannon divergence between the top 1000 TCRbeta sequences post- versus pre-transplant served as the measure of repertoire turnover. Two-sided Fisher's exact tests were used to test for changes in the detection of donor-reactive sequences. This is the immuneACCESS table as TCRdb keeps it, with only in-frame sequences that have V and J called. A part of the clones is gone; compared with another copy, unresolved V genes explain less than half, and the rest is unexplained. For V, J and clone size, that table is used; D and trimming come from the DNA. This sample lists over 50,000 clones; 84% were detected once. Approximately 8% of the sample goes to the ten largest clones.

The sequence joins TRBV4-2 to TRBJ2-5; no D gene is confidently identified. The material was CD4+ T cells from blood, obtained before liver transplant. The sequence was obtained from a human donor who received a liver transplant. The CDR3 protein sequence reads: CASSQGATSQETQYF. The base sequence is TGTGCCAGCAGCCAAGGGGCTACCAGCCAAGAGACCCAGTACTTC.